This T cell receptor (beta chain) comes out of a study of T cells expressing NK-cell markers. Study-level points and caveats: Once again these clonotypes came out on top in the CD3+CD56-NKG2C+ fraction of several donors.

cDNA encoding TCR beta was synthesized via 5'RACE template switching incorporating UMIs. TCRdb reprocessed the 5' RACE reads and reports one entry per CDR3 protein, with no DNA. The sample holds over 350,000 distinct CDR3 sequences. Germline values: CDR1 SGHRS, CDR2 YFSETQ. The CDR3 has 14 amino acids. On this clonotype itself: The antigen is undetermined.

The rearrangement uses TRBV5-1 and TRBJ1-1; TCRdb picks TRBD1, but there is no DNA to check that call. Sequenced material: blood T cells: a sorted CD56 or NKG2C T cell subset, CD4+ or CD8+ T cells, or bulk PBMC T cells (not recorded which). The receptor was derived from a woman aged 45 to 65 in good health. CDR3 sequence reads: CASSTRQGEAEAFF.